The entry that follows covers one TCR beta chain sequence. The junction had 5 bases not matched to a gene; V was cut back by 1 base and J by 8 bases. CDR3 length: 14 residues. Germline-derived CDR1 and CDR2 are LNHDA and SQIVND (reference sequence). In Seattle, patients joined the study during active infection and were tracked longitudinally. In the original workflow: From reference gene primer amplification, estimates of nucleated cell counts were derived. Sequenced by immunoSEQ multiplex PCR; TCRdb stores in-frame clones only, minus some. The V and J calls and the clone size are those of that table, but D and trimming were determined from the DNA. This table holds about 230,000 clones, about 90% found once. This sample was included in a study of blood T cell repertoires in COVID-19. At the level of the study: From the United States, Italy and Spain came samples of acute and convalescent COVID-19. T cells, B-cell-depleted T cells, or PBMCs supplied cDNA or gDNA.

This chain uses TRBV19 with TRBJ2-3; 8 nucleotides line up with TRBD2. The TCR was taken from a man aged 30 to 39 with COVID-19, enrolled during active disease. The specimen was peripheral blood. CDR3 protein: CASSIVGSGSTQYF. For the CDR3, the DNA is TGTGCCAGTAGTATAGTCGGGAGCGGGAGTACGCAGTATTTT. Looking up the rest from reference TRBV19 and TRBJ2-3 gives the full variable domain: DGGITQSPKYLFRKEGQNVTLSCEQNLNHDAMYWYRQDPGQGLRLIYYSQIVNDFQKGDIAEGYSVSREKKESFPLTVTSAQKNPTAFYLCASSIVGSGSTQYFGPGTRLTVL.